Listed here are 17 T cell receptor beta chains from one sample, sequenced in a study of T cell responses to AZD1222 COVID-19 vaccine. Method: immunoSEQ multiplex PCR; TCRdb's copy keeps in-frame clones and lacks some. The table includes about 73,000 clones, under 90% detected once. Sequencing used peripheral blood, obtained 28 days after the second AZD1222 dose. All receptors derive from an adult who received the AZD1222 COVID-19 vaccine.

This clone appeared once. The genes are TRBV7-2 and TRBJ2-7, with TRBD1 as a possible D gene (6 bases). The CDR3 length is 14 residues. V was cut by 5 bases and J by 0 bases, with 11 bases left in between. The germline gives CDR1 SGHTA, CDR2 FQGNSA. The CDR3 sequence: CASSPTRGSYEQYF. The CDR3 DNA sequence: TGTGCCAGCAGCCCCACCAGGGGCTCCTACGAGCAGTACTTC.

This clone was seen once. This chain joins TRBV9 and TRBJ1-4; 8 bases match TRBD1. CDR3 size: 15 residues. Germline V gives CDR1 SGDLS, CDR2 YYNGEE. Trimming cost V 0 bases and J 5 bases; bases outside gene matches: 3. The CDR3 nucleotides read TGTGCCAGCAGCGTAGGCTGGACAGGGAATGAAAAACTGTTTTTT. As protein: CASSVGWTGNEKLFF.

The chain uses TRBV7-2 and TRBJ1-5, with D possibly being TRBD1 (5 bases). Per the germline V gene, CDR1 is SGHTA and CDR2 is FQGNSA. This CDR3 spans 14 amino acids. V was cut by 3 bases and J by 5 bases, with 11 bases left in between. The CDR3 reads CASSLGDGDQPQHF. DNA for the CDR3: TGTGCCAGCAGCTTGGGGGACGGGGATCAGCCCCAGCATTTT.

The genes are TRBV12-3 or TRBV12-4 and TRBJ1-1; no clear D gene. The CDR3 is 13 residues long. The V gene lost 6 bases and the J gene lost 1 base, with 9 bases spanning the gap. CDR3 sequence: CASRPSSNTEAFF. In nucleotides, the CDR3 is TGTGCCAGCAGGCCCAGTTCGAACACTGAAGCTTTCTTT.

V and J are TRBV10-3 and TRBJ2-6, with 7 bases matching TRBD1. J was trimmed by 0 bases and V by 7 bases; bases with no gene match: 9. This CDR3 comprises 17 residues. Germline V lookup: CDR1 ENHRY, CDR2 SYGVKD. The CDR3 loop reads CAIMGQRLPSGANVLTF. The CDR3 DNA reads TGTGCCATCATGGGACAGAGGTTACCCTCTGGGGCCAACGTCCTGACTTTC.

This clone was detected only a few times. V and J are TRBV6-5 and TRBJ1-1, with TRBD1 as a possible D gene (5 bases). The CDR3 is 13 amino acids. Germline V lookup: CDR1 MNHEY, CDR2 SVGAGI. V was shortened by 7 bases and J by 1 base, with 10 bases between the two germline ends. The CDR3 coding sequence is TGTGCCAGCACCCAGGGCCCGAACACTGAAGCTTTCTTT. Translation gives CASTQGPNTEAFF.

This chain uses TRBV4-1 with TRBJ1-6; 10 nucleotides agree with TRBD1. Germline V CDR1 and CDR2: MGHRA, YSYEKL. V shed 3 bases, J shed 10 bases, and the junction held 9 bases outside the gene matches. The length of the CDR3 is 16 residues. The CDR3 region has the DNA TGCGCCAGCAGCCACGTCCGGGACAGGGGAGAATCACCCCTCCACTTT. Encoded protein: CASSHVRDRGESPLHF.

This clone was found once. The V and J genes are TRBV18 and TRBJ1-2; 7 bases match TRBD1. Germline CDR1 KGHSH, CDR2 LQKENI. With V trimmed by 1 base and J by 3 bases, 8 bases remained unmatched. The CDR3 is made up of 16 amino acids. The CDR3 is CASSPQGASRDYGYTF. CDR3 bases: TGTGCCAGCTCACCACAGGGGGCCTCCCGGGACTATGGCTACACCTTC.

The V gene is TRBV2, the J gene TRBJ1-3; D unresolved. Germline CDR1 SNHLY, CDR2 FYNNEI. The ends were cut back, 10 bases at V and 4 bases at J, with 20 bases in the middle. CDR3 length: 15 amino acids. This chain's CDR3 is CATAKGSLRGNTIYF. CDR3 bases: TGTGCCACGGCCAAGGGCTCCCTAAGGGGAAACACCATATATTTT.

This chain links TRBV28 with TRBJ1-6; 7 bases agree with TRBD1. Losses at the gene ends were 7 bases for V and 9 bases for J; bases not matched to a gene: 12. This CDR3 is built from 15 residues. Germline V lookup: CDR1 MDHEN, CDR2 SYDVKM. The chain's CDR3 is CASIKGGRETSPLHF. The CDR3 nucleotides read TGTGCCAGCATCAAAGGGGGCAGGGAGACTTCACCCCTCCACTTT.

This chain uses TRBV28 with TRBJ1-1; TRBD1 agrees at 8 bases. The germline CDR1 and CDR2 sequences are MDHEN and SYDVKM. With 7 bases clipped from V and 7 bases from J, the junction kept 2 bases outside the gene matches. The length of the CDR3 is 11 residues. CDR3 sequence: CASTRGLEAFF. The CDR3 nucleotides read TGTGCCAGCACCAGGGGGCTTGAAGCTTTCTTT.

This clone occurred once. The V gene is TRBV12-3 or TRBV12-4, the J gene TRBJ1-5; D uncertain. The CDR3 consists of 13 residues. V was shortened by 3 bases and J by 3 bases, with 6 bases between the two germline ends. The CDR3 region is CASSFYVNQPQHF. DNA for the CDR3: TGTGCCAGCAGTTTTTACGTCAATCAGCCCCAGCATTTT.

This chain links TRBV12-3 or TRBV12-4 with TRBJ1-2; D remains unclear. The V and J ends lost 3 bases and 7 bases respectively, with 12 bases between them. CDR3 length: 13 residues. CDR3 in DNA: TGTGCCAGCAGTTTTGGGGAGCCGGGTGGCTACACCTTC. Translated: CASSFGEPGGYTF.

Only one count was recorded for this clone. The J gene is TRBJ1-4, the V gene TRBV9; a possible D gene is TRBD1 (6 bases). Germline-derived CDR1 and CDR2 are SGDLS and YYNGEE. V lost 6 bases and J lost 8, with 17 bases in between. The CDR3 length is 14 residues. Here the CDR3 reads CASTPGDTEEKLFF. The CDR3 nucleotides read TGTGCCAGCACCCCCGGGGACACCGAGGAAAAACTGTTTTTT.

The V and J genes are TRBV19 and TRBJ1-5; D ambiguous. Trimming stripped 7 bases from V and 1 base from J, with 8 bases between. The CDR3 totals 13 residues. Germline V gene sequence: CDR1 LNHDA, CDR2 SQIVND (reference sequence). In DNA, the CDR3 is TGTGCCAGTATGGGCCAGAGCAATCAGCCCCAGCATTTT. This translates into CASMGQSNQPQHF.

J is TRBJ2-1 and V is TRBV14; maybe TRBD1 (5 bases). The ends were cut back, 4 bases at V and 5 bases at J, with 15 bases in the middle. This CDR3 has 15 residues. Germline CDR1 and CDR2: SGHDN and FVKESK. The CDR3 spells CASSPAPLGHNEQFF. In nucleotides, the CDR3 is TGTGCCAGCAGCCCCGCCCCTTTGGGGCACAATGAGCAGTTCTTC.

This chain uses TRBV4-1 with TRBJ1-1; possible D gene TRBD1, 5 bases. The length of the CDR3 is 13 residues. V was pared by 1 base and J by 9 bases, with 12 bases between. Looked up from germline, CDR1 is MGHRA and CDR2 is YSYEKL. In nucleotides, the CDR3 is TGCGCCAGCAGCCAAGCTTTAGGGGATCAAGCTTTCTTT. Protein product: CASSQALGDQAFF.